The clone carrying this TCR beta chain was recorded a few times. Its target is not known. Construction of the TCRbeta library involved unique molecular identifiers. Each CDR3 protein gets one entry after TCRdb re-called the PCR reads with MiXCR. The data contain about 420,000 distinct CDR3 sequences, 15% to 20% of them singletons. This entry belongs to a study of T-cell reconstitution after alpha-beta-depleted transplantation in children. Study findings and constraints: Several patients had high TCRbeta diversity at day 60; it came from surviving recipient T cells and thymic progenitors. Reports say that about two months after transplant, the alpha-beta T cells came out of several hundred graft clones that had expanded. T-cell counts and diversity were attributed mostly to newly produced T cells one year after transplant.

The V end was cut by 2 bases, the J end by 0 bases, with 15 bases between. CDR1 is SGHNT, CDR2 YYREEE, per germline (reference sequence). CDR3 length: 16 residues. Material: PBMCs, mostly from graft donor cells, obtained 360 days after TCRalphabeta/CD19-depleted stem cell transplant. The V gene is TRBV5-4, the J gene TRBJ2-7; D could derive from TRBD1 or TRBD2 (5 bases each). The origin of this receptor is a boy less than two years old who had a stem cell transplant for Wiskott-Aldrich syndrome, so the T cells may come from the graft donor. The DNA for the CDR3 is TGTGCCAGCAGCTTAAGATCAGGGACGTACTCCTACGAGCAGTACTTC. It translates to CASSLRSGTYSYEQYF. Using reference TRBV5-4 and TRBJ2-7 for the parts outside the CDR3, the full variable domain is ETGVTQSPTHLIKTRGQQVTLRCSSQSGHNTVSWYQQALGQGPQFIFQYYREEENGRGNFPPRFSGLQFPNYSSELNVNALELDDSALYLCASSLRSGTYSYEQYFGPGTRLTVT.